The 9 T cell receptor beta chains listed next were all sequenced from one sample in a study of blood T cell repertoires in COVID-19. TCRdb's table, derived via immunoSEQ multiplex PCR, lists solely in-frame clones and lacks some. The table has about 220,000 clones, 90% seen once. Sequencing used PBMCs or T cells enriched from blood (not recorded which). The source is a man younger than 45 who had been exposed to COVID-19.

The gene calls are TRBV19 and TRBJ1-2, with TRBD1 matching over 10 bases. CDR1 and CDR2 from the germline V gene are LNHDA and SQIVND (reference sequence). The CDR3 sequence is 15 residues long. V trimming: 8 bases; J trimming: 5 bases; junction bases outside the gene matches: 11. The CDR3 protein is CASYDRPGQGYGYTF. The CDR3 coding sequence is TGTGCCAGTTATGACCGCCCGGGACAGGGGTATGGCTACACCTTC.

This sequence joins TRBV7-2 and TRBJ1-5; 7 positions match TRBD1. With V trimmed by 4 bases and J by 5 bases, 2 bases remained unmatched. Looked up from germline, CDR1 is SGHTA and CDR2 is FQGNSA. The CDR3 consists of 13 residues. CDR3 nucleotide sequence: TGTGCCAGCAGCTCCGACAGGGATCAGCCCCAGCATTTT. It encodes CASSSDRDQPQHF. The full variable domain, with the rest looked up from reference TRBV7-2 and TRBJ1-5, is GAGVSQSPSNKVTEKGKDVELRCDPISGHTALYWYRQSLGQGLEFLIYFQGNSAPDKSGLPSDRFSAERTGGSVSTLTIQRTQQEDSAVYLCASSSDRDQPQHFGDGTRLSIL.

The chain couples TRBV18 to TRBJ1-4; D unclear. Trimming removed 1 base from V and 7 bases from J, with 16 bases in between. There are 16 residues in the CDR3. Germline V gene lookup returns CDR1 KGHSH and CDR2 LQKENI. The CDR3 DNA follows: TGTGCCAGCTCACCACTTACTCGGGGAGTTGGTGAAAAACTGTTTTTT. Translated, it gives CASSPLTRGVGEKLFF.

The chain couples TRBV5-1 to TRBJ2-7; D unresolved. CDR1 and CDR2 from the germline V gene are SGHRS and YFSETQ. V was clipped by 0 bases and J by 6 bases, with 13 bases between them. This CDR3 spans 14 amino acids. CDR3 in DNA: TGCGCCAGCAGCTTGGCCAAGATAACTGCCGAGCAGTACTTC. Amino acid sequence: CASSLAKITAEQYF.

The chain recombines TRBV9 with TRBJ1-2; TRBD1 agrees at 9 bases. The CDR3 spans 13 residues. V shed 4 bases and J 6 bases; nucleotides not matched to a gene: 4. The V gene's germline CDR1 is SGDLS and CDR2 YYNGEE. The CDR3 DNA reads TGTGCCAGCAGCCCAAGGACAGGGGATGGCTACACCTTC. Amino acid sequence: CASSPRTGDGYTF.

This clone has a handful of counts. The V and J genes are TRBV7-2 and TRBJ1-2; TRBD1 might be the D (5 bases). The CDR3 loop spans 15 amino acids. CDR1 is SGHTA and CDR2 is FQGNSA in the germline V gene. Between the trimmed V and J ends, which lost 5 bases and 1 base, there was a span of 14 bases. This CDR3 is CASSLGLQVNYGYTF. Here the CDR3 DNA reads TGTGCCAGCAGCCTAGGCCTACAGGTTAACTATGGCTACACCTTC. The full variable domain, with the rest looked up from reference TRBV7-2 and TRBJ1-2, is GAGVSQSPSNKVTEKGKDVELRCDPISGHTALYWYRQSLGQGLEFLIYFQGNSAPDKSGLPSDRFSAERTGGSVSTLTIQRTQQEDSAVYLCASSLGLQVNYGYTFGSGTRLTVV.

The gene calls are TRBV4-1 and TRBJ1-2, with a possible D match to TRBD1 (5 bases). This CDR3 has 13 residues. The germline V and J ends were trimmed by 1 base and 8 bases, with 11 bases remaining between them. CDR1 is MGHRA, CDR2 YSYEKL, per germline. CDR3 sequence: CASSQGQLHGYTF. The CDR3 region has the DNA TGCGCCAGCAGCCAAGGACAGCTCCACGGCTACACCTTC.

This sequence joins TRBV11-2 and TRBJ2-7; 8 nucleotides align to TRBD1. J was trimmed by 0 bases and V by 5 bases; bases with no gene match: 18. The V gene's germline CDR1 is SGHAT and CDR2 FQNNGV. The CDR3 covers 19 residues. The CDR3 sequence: CASSRLLNRRGQGSYEQYF. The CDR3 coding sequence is TGTGCCAGCAGCCGACTTCTCAACAGAAGAGGACAGGGCTCCTACGAGCAGTACTTC. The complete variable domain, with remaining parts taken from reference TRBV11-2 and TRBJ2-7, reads EAGVAQSPRYKIIEKRQSVAFWCNPISGHATLYWYQQILGQGPKLLIQFQNNGVVDDSQLPKDRFSAERLKGVDSTLKIQPAKLEDSAVYLCASSRLLNRRGQGSYEQYFGPGTRLTVT.

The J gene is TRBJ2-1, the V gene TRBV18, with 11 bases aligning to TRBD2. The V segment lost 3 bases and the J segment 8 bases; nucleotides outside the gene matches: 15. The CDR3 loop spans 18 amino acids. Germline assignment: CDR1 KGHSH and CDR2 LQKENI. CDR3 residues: CASSPLPTSLAGGDEQFF. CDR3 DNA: TGTGCCAGCTCACCTTTACCTACGTCCCTAGCGGGGGGCGATGAGCAGTTCTTC.